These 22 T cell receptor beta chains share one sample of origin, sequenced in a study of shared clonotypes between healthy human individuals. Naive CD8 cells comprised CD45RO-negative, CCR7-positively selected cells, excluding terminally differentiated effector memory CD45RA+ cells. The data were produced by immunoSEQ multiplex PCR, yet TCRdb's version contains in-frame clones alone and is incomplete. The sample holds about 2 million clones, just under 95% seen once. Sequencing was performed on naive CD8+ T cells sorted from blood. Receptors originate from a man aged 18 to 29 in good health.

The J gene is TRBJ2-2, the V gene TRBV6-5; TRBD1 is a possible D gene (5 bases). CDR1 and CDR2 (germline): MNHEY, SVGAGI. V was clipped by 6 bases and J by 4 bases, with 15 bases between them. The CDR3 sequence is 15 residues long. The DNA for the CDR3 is TGTGCCAGCAGCCCCCTAGGGGCCGGCACCGGGGAGCTGTTTTTT. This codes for CASSPLGAGTGELFF.

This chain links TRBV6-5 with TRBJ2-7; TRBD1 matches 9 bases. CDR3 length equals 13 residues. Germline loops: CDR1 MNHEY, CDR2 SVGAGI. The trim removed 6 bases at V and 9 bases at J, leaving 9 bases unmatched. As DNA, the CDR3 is TGTGCCAGCAGGACAGGGGGGGAGATTGTGCAGTACTTC. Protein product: CASRTGGEIVQYF.

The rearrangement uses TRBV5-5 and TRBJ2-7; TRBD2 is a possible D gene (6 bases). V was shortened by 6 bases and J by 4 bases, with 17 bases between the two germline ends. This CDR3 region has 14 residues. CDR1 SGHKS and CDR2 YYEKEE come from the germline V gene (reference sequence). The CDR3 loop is CASKGTSLGYEQYF. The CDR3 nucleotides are TGTGCCAGCAAAGGCACTAGCCTTGGGTACGAGCAGTACTTC.

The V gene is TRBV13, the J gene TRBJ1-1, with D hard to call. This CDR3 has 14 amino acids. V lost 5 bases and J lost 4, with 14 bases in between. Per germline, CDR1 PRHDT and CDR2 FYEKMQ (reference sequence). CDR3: CASSPAGYGTEAFF. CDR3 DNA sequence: TGTGCCAGCAGCCCGGCGGGTTACGGCACTGAAGCTTTCTTT. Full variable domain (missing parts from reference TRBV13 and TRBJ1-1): AAGVIQSPRHLIKEKRETATLKCYPIPRHDTVYWYQQGPGQDPQFLISFYEKMQSDKGSIPDRFSAQQFSDYHSELNMSSLELGDSALYFCASSPAGYGTEAFFGQGTRLTVV.

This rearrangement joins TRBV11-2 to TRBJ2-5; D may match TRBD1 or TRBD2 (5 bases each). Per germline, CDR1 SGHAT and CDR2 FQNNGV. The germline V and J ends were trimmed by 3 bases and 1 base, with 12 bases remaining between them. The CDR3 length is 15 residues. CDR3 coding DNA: TGTGCCAGCAGCTTGGGGCAGGGACCCCAAGAGACCCAGTACTTC. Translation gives CASSLGQGPQETQYF.

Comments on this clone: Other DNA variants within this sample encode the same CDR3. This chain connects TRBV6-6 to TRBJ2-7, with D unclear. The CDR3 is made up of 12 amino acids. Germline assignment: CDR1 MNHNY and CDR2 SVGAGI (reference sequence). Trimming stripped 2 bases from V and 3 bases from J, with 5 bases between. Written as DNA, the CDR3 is TGTGCCAGCAGTTACGAAGGCTACGAGCAGTACTTC. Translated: CASSYEGYEQYF.

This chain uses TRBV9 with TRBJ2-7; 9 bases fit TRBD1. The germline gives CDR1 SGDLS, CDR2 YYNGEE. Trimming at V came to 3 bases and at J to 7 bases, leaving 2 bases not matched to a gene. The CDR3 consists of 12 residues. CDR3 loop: CASSGTGAEQYF. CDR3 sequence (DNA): TGTGCCAGCAGCGGGACAGGGGCTGAGCAGTACTTC.

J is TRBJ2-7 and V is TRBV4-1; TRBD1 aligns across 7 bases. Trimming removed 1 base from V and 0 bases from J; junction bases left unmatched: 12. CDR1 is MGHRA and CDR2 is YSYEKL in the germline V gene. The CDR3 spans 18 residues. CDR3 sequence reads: CASSQAVSRDSLSYEQYF. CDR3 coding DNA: TGCGCCAGCAGCCAAGCCGTTAGCCGGGACAGCCTCTCCTACGAGCAGTACTTC.

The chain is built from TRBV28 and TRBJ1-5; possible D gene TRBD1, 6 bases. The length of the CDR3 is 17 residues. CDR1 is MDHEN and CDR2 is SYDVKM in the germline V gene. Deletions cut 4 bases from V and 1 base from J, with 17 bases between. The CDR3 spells CASSYSGHLSSNQPQHF. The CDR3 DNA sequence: TGTGCCAGCAGTTACTCGGGACATCTCTCGAGCAATCAGCCCCAGCATTTT.

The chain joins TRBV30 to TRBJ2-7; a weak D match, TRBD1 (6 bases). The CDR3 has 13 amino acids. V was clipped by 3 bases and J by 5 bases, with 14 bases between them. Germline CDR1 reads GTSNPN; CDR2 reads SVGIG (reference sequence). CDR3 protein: CAWSLSQGDEQYF. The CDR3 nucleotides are TGTGCCTGGAGCCTTTCACAGGGAGACGAGCAGTACTTC.

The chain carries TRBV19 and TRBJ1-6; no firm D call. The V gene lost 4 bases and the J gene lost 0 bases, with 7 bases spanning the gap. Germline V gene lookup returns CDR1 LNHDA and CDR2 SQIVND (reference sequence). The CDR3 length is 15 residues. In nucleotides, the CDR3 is TGTGCCAGTAGTAAAGGGAGCTCCTATAATTCACCCCTCCACTTT. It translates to CASSKGSSYNSPLHF.

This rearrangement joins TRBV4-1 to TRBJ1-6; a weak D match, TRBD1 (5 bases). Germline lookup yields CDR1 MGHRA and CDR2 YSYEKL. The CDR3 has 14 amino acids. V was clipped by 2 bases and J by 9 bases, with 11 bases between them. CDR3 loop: CASSQTQGGSPLHF. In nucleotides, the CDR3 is TGCGCCAGCAGCCAAACCCAGGGAGGTTCACCCCTCCACTTT.

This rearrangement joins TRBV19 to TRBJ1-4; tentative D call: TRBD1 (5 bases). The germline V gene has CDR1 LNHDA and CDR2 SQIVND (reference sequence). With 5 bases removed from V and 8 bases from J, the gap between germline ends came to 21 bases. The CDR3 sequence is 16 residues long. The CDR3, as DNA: TGTGCCAGTAGTTTCGGGACTCAGGCGGTATTGGAAAAACTGTTTTTT. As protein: CASSFGTQAVLEKLFF.

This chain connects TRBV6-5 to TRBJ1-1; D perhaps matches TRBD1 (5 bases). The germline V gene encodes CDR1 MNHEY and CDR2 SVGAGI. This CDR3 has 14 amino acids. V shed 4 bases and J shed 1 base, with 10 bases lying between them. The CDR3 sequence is CASSSSQGNTEAFF. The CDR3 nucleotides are TGTGCCAGCAGTTCGAGTCAGGGGAACACTGAAGCTTTCTTT.

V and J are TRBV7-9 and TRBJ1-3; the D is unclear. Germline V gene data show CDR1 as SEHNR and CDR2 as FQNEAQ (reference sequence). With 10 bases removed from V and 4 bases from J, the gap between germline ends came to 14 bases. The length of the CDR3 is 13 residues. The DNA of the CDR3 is TGTGCCACCCAGTCCCGGACGGGAAACACCATATATTTT. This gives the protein CATQSRTGNTIYF.

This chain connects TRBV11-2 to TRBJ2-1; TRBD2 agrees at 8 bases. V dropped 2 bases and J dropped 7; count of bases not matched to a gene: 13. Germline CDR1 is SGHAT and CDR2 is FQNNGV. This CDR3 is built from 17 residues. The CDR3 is CASSLTGGTREGNEQFF. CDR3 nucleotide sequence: TGTGCCAGCAGCTTAACGGGGGGGACAAGGGAAGGGAATGAGCAGTTCTTC.

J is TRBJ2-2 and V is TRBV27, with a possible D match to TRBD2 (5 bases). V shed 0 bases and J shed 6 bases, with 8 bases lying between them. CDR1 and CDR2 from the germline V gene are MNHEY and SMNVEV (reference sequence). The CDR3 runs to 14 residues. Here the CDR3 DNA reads TGTGCCAGCAGTTTATCCCCTAGCCCCGGGGAGCTGTTTTTT. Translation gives CASSLSPSPGELFF.

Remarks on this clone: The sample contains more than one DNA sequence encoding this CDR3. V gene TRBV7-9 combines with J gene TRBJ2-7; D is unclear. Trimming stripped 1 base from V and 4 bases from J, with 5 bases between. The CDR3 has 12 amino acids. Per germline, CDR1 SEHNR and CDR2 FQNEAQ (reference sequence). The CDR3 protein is CASSLGDYEQYF. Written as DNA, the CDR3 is TGTGCCAGCAGCTTAGGGGATTACGAGCAGTACTTC.

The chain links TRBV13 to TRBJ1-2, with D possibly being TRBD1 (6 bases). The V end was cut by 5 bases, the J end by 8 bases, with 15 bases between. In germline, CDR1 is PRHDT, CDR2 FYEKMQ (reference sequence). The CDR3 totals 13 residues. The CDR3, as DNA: TGTGCCAGCAGCAGTACAGGGTCCTTGGGCTACACCTTC. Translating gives CASSSTGSLGYTF. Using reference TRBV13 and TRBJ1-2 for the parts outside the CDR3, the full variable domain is AAGVIQSPRHLIKEKRETATLKCYPIPRHDTVYWYQQGPGQDPQFLISFYEKMQSDKGSIPDRFSAQQFSDYHSELNMSSLELGDSALYFCASSSTGSLGYTFGSGTRLTVV.

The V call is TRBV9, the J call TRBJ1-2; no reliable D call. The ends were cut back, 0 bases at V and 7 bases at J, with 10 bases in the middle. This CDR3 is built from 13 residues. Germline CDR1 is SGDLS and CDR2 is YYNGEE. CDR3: CASSVEAEGGYTF. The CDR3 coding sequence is TGTGCCAGCAGCGTAGAGGCTGAGGGTGGCTACACCTTC.

This chain's CDR3 is CASSLQISAYEQYF. The CDR3 DNA follows: TGTGCCAGCAGTTTACAGATCTCGGCATACGAGCAGTACTTC. The chain combines TRBV27 with TRBJ2-7; D ambiguous. V gave up 2 bases and J gave up 4 bases, with 12 bases separating them. The CDR3 length is 14 residues. Looked up from germline, CDR1 is MNHEY and CDR2 is SMNVEV (reference sequence).

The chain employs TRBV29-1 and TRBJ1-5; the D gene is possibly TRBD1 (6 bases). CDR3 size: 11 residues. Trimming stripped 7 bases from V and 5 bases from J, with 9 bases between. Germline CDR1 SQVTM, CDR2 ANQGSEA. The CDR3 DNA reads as TGCAGCGCAGGGGACGATCAGCCCCAGCATTTT. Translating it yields CSAGDDQPQHF.